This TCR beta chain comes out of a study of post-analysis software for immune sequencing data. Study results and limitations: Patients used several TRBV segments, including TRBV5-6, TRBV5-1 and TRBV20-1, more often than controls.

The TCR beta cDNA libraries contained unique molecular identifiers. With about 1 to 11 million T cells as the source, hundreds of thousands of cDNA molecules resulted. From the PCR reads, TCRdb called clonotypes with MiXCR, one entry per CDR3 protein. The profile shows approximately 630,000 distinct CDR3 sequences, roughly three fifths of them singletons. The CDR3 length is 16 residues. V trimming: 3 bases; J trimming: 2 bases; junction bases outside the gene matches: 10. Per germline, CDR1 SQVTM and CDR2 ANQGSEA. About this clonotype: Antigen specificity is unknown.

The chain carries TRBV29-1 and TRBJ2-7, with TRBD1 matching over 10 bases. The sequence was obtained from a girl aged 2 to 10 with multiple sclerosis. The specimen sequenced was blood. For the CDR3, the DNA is TGCAGCGTTGAGGTGATCCCGGGACAGGGGACCTACGAGCAGTACTTC. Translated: CSVEVIPGQGTYEQYF.